Below are 23 T cell receptor beta chains sequenced from a single sample in a study of blood T cell repertoires in COVID-19. Using immunoSEQ multiplex PCR, the repertoire was profiled, and TCRdb retains in-frame clones only, with some absent. The sample lists approximately 220,000 clones; around nine tenths were seen once. Sequenced sample: peripheral blood. These receptors all stem from a man aged 55 to 69 who had recovered from COVID-19.

This sequence joins TRBV10-3 and TRBJ2-1, with 9 nucleotides matching TRBD2. This CDR3 is built from 15 residues. Trimming took 5 bases from V and 3 from J; bases not matched to a gene: 5. Germline values: CDR1 ENHRY, CDR2 SYGVKD. The CDR3 loop reads CAISRASGDYNEQFF. CDR3 coding DNA: TGTGCCATCAGTAGGGCTAGCGGGGACTACAATGAGCAGTTCTTC.

The rearrangement uses TRBV3-1 (or the pseudogene TRBV3-2) and TRBJ1-1; the D is unclear. This CDR3 is 14 amino acids long. Germline-derived CDR1 and CDR2 are LGHDT and YNNKEL (reference sequence). Trimming shortened V by 4 bases and J by 1 base, and 10 bases separated the two germline ends. CDR3 loop: CASSPGPENTEAFF. CDR3 DNA: TGTGCCAGCAGCCCTGGCCCAGAGAACACTGAAGCTTTCTTT.

The genes are TRBV7-9 and TRBJ2-2; D not resolved. Germline V gene data show CDR1 as SEHNR and CDR2 as FQNEAQ (reference sequence). V was cut by 7 bases and J by 2 bases, with 11 bases left in between. CDR3 length equals 14 residues. The CDR3 sequence is CASTQRLNTGELFF. The CDR3 nucleotides are TGTGCCAGCACCCAACGACTCAACACCGGGGAGCTGTTTTTT. The variable domain in full, with the rest retrieved from reference TRBV7-9 and TRBJ2-2, is DTGVSQNPRHKITKRGQNVTFRCDPISEHNRLYWYRQTLGQGPEFLTYFQNEAQLEKSRLLSDRFSAERPKGSFSTLEIQRTEQGDSAMYLCASTQRLNTGELFFGEGSRLTVL.

This chain uses TRBV20-1 with TRBJ1-6; D remains unclear. The CDR3 is 15 amino acids. V was trimmed by 3 bases and J by 4 bases, leaving 13 bases between them. Germline CDR1 reads DFQATT; CDR2 reads SNEGSKA (reference sequence). In DNA, the CDR3 is TGCAGTGCTAGTATCGGGTCCACATATAATTCACCCCTCCACTTT. It specifies CSASIGSTYNSPLHF.

V usage is TRBV6-2 or TRBV6-3 and J usage is TRBJ2-7; 12 nucleotides align to TRBD2. Per germline, CDR1 MNHEY and CDR2 SVGEGT. V gave up 5 bases and J gave up 3 bases; unmatched junction bases: 5. The CDR3 contains 15 residues. CDR3 amino acids: CASSDTSGGIYEQYF. The DNA for the CDR3 is TGTGCCAGCAGTGACACTAGCGGGGGGATCTACGAGCAGTACTTC.

There are a few counts of this clone. The chain combines TRBV6-5 with TRBJ2-7; maybe TRBD1 (5 bases). In germline, CDR1 is MNHEY, CDR2 SVGAGI. This CDR3 region has 12 residues. The V end was cut by 8 bases, the J end by 6 bases, with 14 bases between. The DNA for the CDR3 is TGTGCCAGCGGGCCAGGGTCTGGCGAGCAGTACTTC. It yields the protein CASGPGSGEQYF.

V and J are TRBV6-5 and TRBJ1-2, with 10 bases that match TRBD1. The V and J ends lost 0 bases and 8 bases, in that order; junction bases with no gene match: 6. CDR1 is MNHEY and CDR2 is SVGAGI in the germline V gene. The CDR3 is 15 amino acids. CDR3 DNA: TGTGCCAGCAGTTACTCGAGTGGGACAGGGGTCGGCTACACCTTC. Translation gives CASSYSSGTGVGYTF.

The chain has TRBV30 and TRBJ2-1; D gene uncertain. The CDR3 totals 13 residues. Deletions cut 2 bases from V and 1 base from J, with 6 bases between. From germline, CDR1 is GTSNPN and CDR2 SVGIG (reference sequence). Here the CDR3 reads CAWSSRSYNEQFF. DNA of the CDR3: TGTGCCTGGAGTTCCCGGTCCTACAATGAGCAGTTCTTC.

J is TRBJ2-7 and V is TRBV5-1, with a weak D call TRBD1 (7 bases). Germline values: CDR1 SGHRS, CDR2 YFSETQ. V was shortened by 3 bases and J by 0 bases, with 13 bases between the two germline ends. This CDR3 is 15 amino acids long. The CDR3 reads CASSSGTAGSYEQYF. The CDR3 nucleotides read TGCGCCAGCAGCTCAGGGACAGCGGGCTCCTACGAGCAGTACTTC.

Details on this clone: A read error may account for a junction end that differs from germline. The chain employs TRBV7-3 and TRBJ2-1, with 7 bases aligning to TRBD1. CDR3 length: 13 amino acids. Germline lookup yields CDR1 SGHTA and CDR2 FQGTGA. CDR3 sequence (DNA): TGTGCCAGCAGCCCGTACTCCGAGGGGGCGAGGATCTTC. It encodes CASSPYSEGARIF. Complete variable domain (other parts from reference TRBV7-3 and TRBJ2-1): GAGVSQTPSNKVTEKGKYVELRCDPISGHTALYWYRQSLGQGPEFLIYFQGTGAADDSGLPNDRFFAVRPEGSVSTLKIQRTERGDSAVYLCASSPYSEGARIFGPGTRLTVL.

The chain employs TRBV5-8 and TRBJ1-3; D uncertain. V was cut by 0 bases and J by 4 bases, with 11 bases left in between. Per germline, CDR1 SGHTS and CDR2 YDEGEE. This CDR3 contains 15 residues. The CDR3 region is CASSLGSITGNTIYF. CDR3 sequence (DNA): TGTGCCAGCAGCTTGGGATCCATAACAGGAAACACCATATATTTT.

This clone was observed once. The J gene is TRBJ2-3, the V gene TRBV30; D not resolved. The CDR3 totals 14 residues. V lost 4 bases to trimming and J lost 4 bases, with 15 bases between them. CDR1 GTSNPN and CDR2 SVGIG come from the germline V gene (reference sequence). The CDR3 reads CAWTATLSADTQYF. The DNA of the CDR3 is TGTGCCTGGACGGCCACCTTAAGCGCAGATACGCAGTATTTT. The full variable domain, in which reference TRBV30 and TRBJ2-3 provide the parts outside the CDR3, is SQTIHQWPATLVQPVGSPLSLECTVEGTSNPNLYWYRQAAGRGLQLLFYSVGIGQISSEVPQNLSASRPQDRQFILSSKKLLLSDSGFYLCAWTATLSADTQYFGPGTRLTVL.

The chain joins TRBV10-3 to TRBJ1-6; D is perhaps TRBD1 (6 bases). Germline CDR1 reads ENHRY; CDR2 reads SYGVKD. V dropped 3 bases and J dropped 7 bases, with 10 bases sitting between them. The CDR3 contains 14 residues. Here the CDR3 DNA reads TGTGCCATCAGTGATCGTCAGGGGAATTCACCCCTCCACTTT. It is translated as CAISDRQGNSPLHF.

The chain joins TRBV19 to TRBJ2-7; possibly TRBD1 for D (6 bases). CDR3 length: 13 residues. Germline CDR1 is LNHDA and CDR2 is SQIVND (reference sequence). The ends were cut back, 3 bases at V and 4 bases at J, with 10 bases in the middle. CDR3 sequence reads: CASSMQGRYEQYF. The CDR3 bases are TGTGCCAGTAGTATGCAGGGGAGATACGAGCAGTACTTC.

This clone was recorded a few times. The chain combines TRBV25-1 with TRBJ1-1; 9 positions match TRBD1. The CDR3 totals 13 residues. V shed 2 bases and J 6 bases; nucleotides not matched to a gene: 1. Germline CDR1 reads MGHDK; CDR2 reads SYGVNS. CDR3 region: CASSETGGAEAFF. The CDR3 DNA reads TGTGCCAGCAGTGAAACAGGGGGCGCTGAAGCTTTCTTT.

This clone has just a few counts. This rearrangement joins TRBV19 to TRBJ2-5; D ambiguous. In germline, CDR1 is LNHDA, CDR2 SQIVND (reference sequence). The ends were cut back, 8 bases at V and 2 bases at J, with 12 bases in the middle. The CDR3 runs to 13 residues. The CDR3 protein is CASAERSQETQYF. The DNA of the CDR3 is TGTGCCAGTGCCGAAAGGAGTCAAGAGACCCAGTACTTC.

The J gene is TRBJ1-2, the V gene TRBV7-9; no firm D call. With 3 bases removed from V and 1 base from J, the gap between germline ends came to 9 bases. Germline V CDR1 and CDR2: SEHNR, FQNEAQ (reference sequence). The CDR3 loop spans 14 amino acids. CDR3 residues: CASSLGGINYGYTF. The DNA of the CDR3 is TGTGCCAGCAGCTTGGGAGGGATTAACTATGGCTACACCTTC.

V usage is TRBV5-1 and J usage is TRBJ1-2, with a possible D match to TRBD1 (6 bases). Trimming took off 1 base at V and 6 bases at J, with 10 bases between the two ends. Germline CDR1 SGHRS, CDR2 YFSETQ. The CDR3 extends over 13 amino acids. CDR3 protein: CASSLMGADGYTF. DNA for the CDR3: TGCGCCAGCAGCTTGATGGGGGCTGATGGCTACACCTTC.

The chain recombines TRBV5-4 with TRBJ2-2; 7 positions agree with TRBD2. The CDR3 totals 17 residues. Germline V lookup: CDR1 SGHNT, CDR2 YYREEE (reference sequence). J gave up 3 bases and V 3 bases, and 11 bases lay outside the gene matches. The CDR3 region has the DNA TGTGCCAGCAGCTCCCGGGGCGGGGGTGGAGACACCGGGGAGCTGTTTTTT. Translated: CASSSRGGGGDTGELFF.

Regarding this clone: Other DNA sequences of this sample code for an identical CDR3. The chain carries TRBV5-6 and TRBJ2-7; 9 bases align to TRBD1. The CDR3 is 13 residues long. Germline lookup yields CDR1 SGHDT and CDR2 YYEEEE. The ends lost 3 bases at V and 3 bases at J; junction bases unmatched: 1. DNA of the CDR3: TGTGCCAGCAGCTCGGACAGGGGCTACGAGCAGTACTTC. Encoded protein: CASSSDRGYEQYF.

This clone has only one observation. V usage is TRBV7-7 and J usage is TRBJ2-1; 7 positions match TRBD1. Germline assignment: CDR1 SSHAT and CDR2 FNYEAQ (reference sequence). After removal of 1 base from V and 8 bases from J, the junction contained 8 bases not matched to a gene. The CDR3 runs to 15 residues. CDR3 sequence (DNA): TGTGCCAGCAGCTTAGGCCCCAGGGGGACCGATGAGCAGTTCTTC. This encodes CASSLGPRGTDEQFF.

The chain joins TRBV6-5 to TRBJ1-6, with 8 bases fitting TRBD1. This CDR3 has 15 residues. Germline CDR1 reads MNHEY; CDR2 reads SVGAGI. Trimming cost V 0 bases and J 6 bases; bases outside gene matches: 1. The CDR3 spells CASSYSTGANSPLHF. The DNA for the CDR3 is TGTGCCAGCAGTTACTCGACAGGGGCTAATTCACCCCTCCACTTT.

The V and J genes are TRBV11-1 and TRBJ1-1, with unresolved D. Trimming removed 0 bases from V and 2 bases from J, with 4 bases in between. Germline V lookup: CDR1 SGHAT, CDR2 FQDESV (reference sequence). This CDR3 region has 13 residues. The CDR3 loop is CASSLALNTEAFF. The DNA for the CDR3 is TGTGCCAGCAGCTTAGCTCTTAACACTGAAGCTTTCTTT.